The entry that follows covers one T cell receptor beta chain sequence. This CDR3 has 15 residues. Trimming cost V 4 bases and J 4 bases, with 14 bases left between them. Germline CDR1 MDHEN, CDR2 SYDVKM. The data stem from a study of blood T cell repertoires in COVID-19. On the study more broadly: There were acute and convalescent COVID-19 samples, and they came from the United States, Italy and Spain. T cells, B-cell-depleted T cells, or PBMCs supplied cDNA or gDNA.

Original analysis: Nucleated cell number was recorded as an estimate derived from reference gene primer amplification. Libraries were prepared by immunoSEQ multiplex PCR; TCRdb keeps only in-frame clonotypes and omits some of them. The V and J calls and the clone size are those of that table, but D and trimming were determined from the DNA. Counted here are about 120,000 clones, approximately 71% occurring once; the ten biggest clones make up over 6.5%. The chain couples TRBV28 to TRBJ1-5; the D gene is possibly TRBD1 (5 bases). This receptor was identified in a human donor in a cohort sampled during active COVID-19. Sample: peripheral blood. Here the CDR3 DNA reads TGTGCCAGCAGTTCCGGGGGAGACATGAATCAGCCCCAGCATTTT. It encodes CASSSGGDMNQPQHF. Combining the CDR3 with reference TRBV28 and TRBJ1-5 gives the whole variable domain DVKVTQSSRYLVKRTGEKVFLECVQDMDHENMFWYRQDPGLGLRLIYFSYDVKMKEKGDIPEGYSVSREKKERFSLILESASTNQTSMYLCASSSGGDMNQPQHFGDGTRLSIL.